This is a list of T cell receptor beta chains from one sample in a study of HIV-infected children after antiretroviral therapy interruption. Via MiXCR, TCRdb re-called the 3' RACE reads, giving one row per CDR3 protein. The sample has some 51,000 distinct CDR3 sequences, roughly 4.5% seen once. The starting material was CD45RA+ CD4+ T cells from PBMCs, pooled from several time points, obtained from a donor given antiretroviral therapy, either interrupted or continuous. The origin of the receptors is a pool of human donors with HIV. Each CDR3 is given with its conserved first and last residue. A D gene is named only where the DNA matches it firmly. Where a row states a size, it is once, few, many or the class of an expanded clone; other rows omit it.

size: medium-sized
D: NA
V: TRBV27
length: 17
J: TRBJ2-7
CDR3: CASSLSIRGARTYEQYF
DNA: TGTGCCAGCAGTTTAAGCATCCGGGGTGCGCGAACCTACGAGCAGTACTTC

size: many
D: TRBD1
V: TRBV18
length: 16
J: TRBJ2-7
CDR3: CASSPPLGQGGVEQYF
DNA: TGTGCCAGCTCACCACCACTTGGACAGGGGGGAGTTGAGCAGTACTTC

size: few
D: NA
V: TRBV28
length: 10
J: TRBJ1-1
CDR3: CASSTAEAFF
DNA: TGTGCCAGCAGTACGGCTGAAGCTTTCTTT

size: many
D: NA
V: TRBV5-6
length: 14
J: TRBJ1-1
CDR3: CASSLGGWTTEAFF
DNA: TGTGCCAGCAGCTTGGGGGGCTGGACCACTGAAGCTTTCTTT

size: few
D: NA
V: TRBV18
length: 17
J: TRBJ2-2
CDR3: CASSPPNQRLAPGELFF
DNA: TGTGCCAGCTCACCGCCAAACCAACGCTTGGCCCCCGGGGAGCTGTTTTTT

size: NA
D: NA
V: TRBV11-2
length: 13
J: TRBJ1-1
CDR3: CASSLLGNTEAFF
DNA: TGTGCCAGCAGCTTATTAGGGAACACTGAAGCTTTCTTT

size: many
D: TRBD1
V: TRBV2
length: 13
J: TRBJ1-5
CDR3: CASDRGGRQPQHF
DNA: TGTGCCAGCGACAGGGGAGGGCGGCAGCCCCAGCATTTT

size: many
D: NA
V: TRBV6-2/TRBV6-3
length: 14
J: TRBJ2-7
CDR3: CASSWQGRTYEQYF
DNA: TGTGCCAGCAGTTGGCAGGGCAGGACCTACGAGCAGTACTTC

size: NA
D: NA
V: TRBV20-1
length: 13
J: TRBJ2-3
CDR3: CSARDVGSDTQYF
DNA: TGCAGTGCGAGAGACGTGGGTTCAGATACGCAGTATTTT

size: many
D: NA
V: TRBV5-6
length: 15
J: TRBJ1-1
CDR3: CASSLIDTANTEAFF
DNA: TGTGCCAGCAGCCTGATTGACACCGCGAACACTGAAGCTTTCTTT

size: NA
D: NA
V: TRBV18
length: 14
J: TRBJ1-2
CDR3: CASSPDPSGRGYTF
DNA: TGTGCCAGCTCACCGGACCCTTCAGGGAGAGGCTACACCTTC

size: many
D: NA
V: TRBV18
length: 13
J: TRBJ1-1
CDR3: CASSPPESTEAFF
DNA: TGTGCCAGCTCACCACCAGAGAGCACTGAAGCTTTCTTT

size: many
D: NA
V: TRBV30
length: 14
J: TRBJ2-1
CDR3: CAWSVGTSGVAKFF
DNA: TGTGCCTGGAGTGTGGGTACCTCAGGGGTAGCGAAGTTCTTC

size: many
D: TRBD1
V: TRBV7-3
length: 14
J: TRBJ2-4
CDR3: CASSLDRDRNIQYF
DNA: TGTGCCAGCAGCTTGGACAGGGATCGCAACATTCAGTACTTC

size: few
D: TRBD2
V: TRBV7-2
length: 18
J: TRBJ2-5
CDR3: CASSRGLAGGRGSETQYF
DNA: TGTGCCAGCAGCCGGGGACTAGCGGGGGGGCGGGGGTCGGAGACCCAGTACTTC

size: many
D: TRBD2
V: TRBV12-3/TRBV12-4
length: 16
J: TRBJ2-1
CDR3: CASSKRGGVSYNEQFF
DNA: TGTGCCAGCAGTAAACGGGGGGGCGTTTCCTACAATGAGCAGTTCTTC

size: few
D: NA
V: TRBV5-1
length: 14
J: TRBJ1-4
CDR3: CASSRGTENEKLFF
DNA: TGCGCCAGCAGCAGGGGGACCGAGAATGAAAAACTGTTTTTT

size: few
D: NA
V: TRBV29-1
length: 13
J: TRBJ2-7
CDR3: CSVERGARDEQYF
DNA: TGCAGCGTTGAACGAGGAGCTAGGGACGAGCAGTACTTC

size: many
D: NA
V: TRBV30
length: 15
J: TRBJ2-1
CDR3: CACTLLGFSYNEQFF
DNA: TGTGCCTGTACTCTCTTGGGTTTCTCCTACAATGAGCAGTTCTTC

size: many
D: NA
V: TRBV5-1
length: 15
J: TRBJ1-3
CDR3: CASTEVGEGGNTIYF
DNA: TGCGCCAGCACCGAGGTCGGGGAGGGTGGAAACACCATATATTTT

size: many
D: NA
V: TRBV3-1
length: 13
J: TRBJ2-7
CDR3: CASSQVNAQEQYF
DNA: TGTGCCAGCAGCCAAGTAAACGCGCAAGAGCAGTACTTC

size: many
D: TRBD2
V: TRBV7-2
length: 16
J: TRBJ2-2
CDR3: CASSLVGTSDTGELFF
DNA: TGTGCCAGCAGCTTAGTGGGGACTAGTGACACCGGGGAGCTGTTTTTT

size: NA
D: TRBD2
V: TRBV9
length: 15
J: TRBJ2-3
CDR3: CASSVGGGRPDTQYF
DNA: TGTGCCAGCAGCGTAGGCGGGGGGCGCCCAGATACGCAGTATTTT

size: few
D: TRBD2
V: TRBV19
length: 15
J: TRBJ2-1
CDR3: CASSGAREEDNEQFF
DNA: TGTGCCAGCAGCGGGGCCAGGGAGGAGGACAATGAGCAGTTCTTC

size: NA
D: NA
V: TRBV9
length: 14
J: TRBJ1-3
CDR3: CASSVGLSGNTIYF
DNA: TGTGCCAGCAGCGTGGGGCTCTCTGGAAACACCATATATTTT

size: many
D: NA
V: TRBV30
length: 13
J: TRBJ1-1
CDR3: CAWSIGGHTEAFF
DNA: TGTGCCTGGAGCATCGGGGGGCACACTGAAGCTTTCTTT

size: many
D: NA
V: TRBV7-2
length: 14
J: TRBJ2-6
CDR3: CASGTSSGANVLTF
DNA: TGTGCCAGCGGTACTAGCTCTGGGGCCAACGTCCTGACTTTC

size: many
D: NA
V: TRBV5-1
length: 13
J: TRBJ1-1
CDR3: CASRGTLNTEAFF
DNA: TGCGCCAGCAGAGGGACTCTGAACACTGAAGCTTTCTTT

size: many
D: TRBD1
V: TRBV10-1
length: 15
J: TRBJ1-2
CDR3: CASSSGTGNNYGYTF
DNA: TGCGCCAGCAGTTCCGGGACAGGGAATAACTATGGCTACACCTTC

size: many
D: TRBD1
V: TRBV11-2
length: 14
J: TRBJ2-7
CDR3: CASSLLTGYYEQYF
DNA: TGTGCCAGCAGCTTGTTGACAGGGTACTACGAGCAGTACTTC

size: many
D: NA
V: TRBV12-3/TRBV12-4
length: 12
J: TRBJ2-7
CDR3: CASSSTAYEQYF
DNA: TGTGCCAGCAGTTCGACAGCCTACGAGCAGTACTTC

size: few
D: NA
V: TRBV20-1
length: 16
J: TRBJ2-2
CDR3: CSARDQGWGLPGELFF
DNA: TGCAGTGCTAGAGATCAAGGGTGGGGGTTGCCCGGGGAGCTGTTTTTT

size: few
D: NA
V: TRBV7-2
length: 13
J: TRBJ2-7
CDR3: CASSLVEGYEQYF
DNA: TGTGCCAGCAGCTTAGTTGAGGGGTACGAGCAGTACTTC

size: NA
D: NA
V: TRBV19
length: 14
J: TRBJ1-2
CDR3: CASSPWDGNYGYTF
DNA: TGTGCCAGTAGTCCCTGGGACGGGAACTATGGCTACACCTTC

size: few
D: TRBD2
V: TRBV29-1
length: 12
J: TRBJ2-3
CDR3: CSALGGGDTQYF
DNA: TGCAGCGCGCTGGGGGGGGGAGATACGCAGTATTTT

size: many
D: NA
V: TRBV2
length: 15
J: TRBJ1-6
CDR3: CASSLRTLDNSPLHF
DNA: TGTGCCAGCAGCCTGCGCACACTTGATAATTCACCCCTCCACTTT

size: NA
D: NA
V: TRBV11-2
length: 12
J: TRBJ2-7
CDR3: CASSSSGYEQYF
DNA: TGTGCCAGCAGCTCGTCGGGCTACGAGCAGTACTTC

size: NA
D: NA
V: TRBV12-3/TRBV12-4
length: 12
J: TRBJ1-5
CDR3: CASKGGYQPQHF
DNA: TGTGCCAGCAAAGGGGGGTATCAGCCCCAGCATTTT

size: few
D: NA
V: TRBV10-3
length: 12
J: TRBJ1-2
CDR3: CTISETNYGYTF
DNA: TGTACCATCAGCGAAACTAACTATGGCTACACCTTC

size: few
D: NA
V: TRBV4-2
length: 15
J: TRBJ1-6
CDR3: CASSPEVLYNSPLHF
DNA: TGTGCCAGCAGCCCCGAGGTACTCTATAATTCACCCCTCCACTTT

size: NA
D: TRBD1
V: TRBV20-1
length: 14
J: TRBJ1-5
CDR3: CSASATPGGQPQHF
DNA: TGCAGTGCTAGTGCTACTCCAGGGGGTCAGCCCCAGCATTTT

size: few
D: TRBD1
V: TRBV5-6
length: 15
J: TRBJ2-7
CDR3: CASSAPGTVLYEQYF
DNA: TGTGCCAGCAGCGCTCCCGGGACAGTTTTGTACGAGCAGTACTTC

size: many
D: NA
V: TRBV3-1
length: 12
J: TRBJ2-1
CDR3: CASSQAGDEQFF
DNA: TGTGCCAGCAGCCAAGCTGGCGATGAGCAGTTCTTC

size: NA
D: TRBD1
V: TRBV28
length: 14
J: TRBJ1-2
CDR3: CASSLGRGLYGYTF
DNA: TGTGCCAGCAGTTTAGGCAGGGGGCTTTATGGCTACACCTTC

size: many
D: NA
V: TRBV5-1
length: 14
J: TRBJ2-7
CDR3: CASSLTVMNSEQYF
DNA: TGCGCCAGCAGCTTGACAGTTATGAATTCCGAGCAGTACTTC

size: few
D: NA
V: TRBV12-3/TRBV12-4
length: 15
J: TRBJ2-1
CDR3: CASSSGPRSDNEQFF
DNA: TGTGCCAGCAGTTCGGGACCGCGGTCAGACAATGAGCAGTTCTTC

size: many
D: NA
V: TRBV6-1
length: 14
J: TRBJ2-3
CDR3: CASSERGGRDTQYF
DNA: TGTGCCAGCAGTGAAAGGGGGGGTCGGGATACGCAGTATTTT

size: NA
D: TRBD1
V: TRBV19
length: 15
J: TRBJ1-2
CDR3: CASSPGQGMLGGYTF
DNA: TGTGCCAGCAGCCCGGGACAGGGTATGCTCGGGGGCTACACCTTC

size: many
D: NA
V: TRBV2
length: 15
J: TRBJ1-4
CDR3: CASRSRGPTNEKLFF
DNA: TGTGCCAGCAGGAGTAGGGGTCCAACTAATGAAAAACTGTTTTTT

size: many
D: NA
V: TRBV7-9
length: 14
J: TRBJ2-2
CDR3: CASSLLGNTGELFF
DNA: TGTGCCAGCAGCTTACTGGGGAACACCGGGGAGCTGTTTTTT

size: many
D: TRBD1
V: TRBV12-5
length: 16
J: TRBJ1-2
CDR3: CASGPQDRAFNYGYTF
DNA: TGTGCTAGTGGCCCTCAGGACAGGGCATTTAACTATGGCTACACCTTC

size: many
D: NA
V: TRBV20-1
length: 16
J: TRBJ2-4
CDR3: CSAEPDGRLAKNIQYF
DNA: TGCAGTGCTGAGCCGGACGGCCGGTTAGCCAAAAACATTCAGTACTTC

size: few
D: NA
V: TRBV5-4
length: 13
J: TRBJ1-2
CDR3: CASSSDGNYGYTF
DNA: TGTGCCAGCAGCTCGGACGGGAACTATGGCTACACCTTC

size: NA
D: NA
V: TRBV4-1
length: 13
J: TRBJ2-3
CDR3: CASSQIGGNTQYF
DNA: TGCGCCAGCAGCCAAATCGGTGGTAATACGCAGTATTTT

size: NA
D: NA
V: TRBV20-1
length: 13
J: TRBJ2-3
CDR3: CSVDPQGRDTQYF
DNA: TGCAGCGTGGACCCACAGGGTCGAGATACGCAGTATTTT

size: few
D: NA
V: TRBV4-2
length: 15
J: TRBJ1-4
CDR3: CASSQDMRIRGEGVF
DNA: TGTGCCAGCAGCCAAGATATGAGGATCCGAGGGGAAGGGGTTTTT

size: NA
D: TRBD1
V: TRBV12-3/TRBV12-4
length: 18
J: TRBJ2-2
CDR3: CASSSLYPGQGEHGELFF
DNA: TGTGCCAGCAGTTCTCTGTATCCGGGACAGGGTGAACACGGGGAGCTGTTTTTT